These T cell receptor beta chains were read from a single sample in a study of technical replicates of blood from a handful of donors. Profiling relied on immunoSEQ multiplex PCR, and the TCRdb table lists in-frame clones only, not all of them. Here the sample spans some 87,000 clones, 95% to 97% being singletons. The sample was T cells isolated from PBMCs. The receptors originated from a human donor in good health. Each CDR3 is given with its conserved first and last residue. A D gene is named only where the DNA matches it firmly. Not every row has a clone size; where given, it reads once, few, many or a size class.

J gene,D gene,V gene,clone size,CDR3 protein,CDR3 DNA
TRBJ1-1,TRBD1,TRBV6-1,NA,CASSEGTGYNTEAFF,TGTGCCAGCAGTGAAGGGACAGGATATAACACTGAAGCTTTCTTT
TRBJ1-4,NA,TRBV18,once,CASSPSGVDEKLFF,TGTGCCAGCTCACCGTCGGGGGTAGATGAAAAACTGTTTTTT
TRBJ2-7,NA,TRBV29-1,NA,CSVVTTRNYEQYF,TGCAGCGTTGTAACTACTAGAAACTACGAGCAGTACTTC
TRBJ2-7,TRBD1,TRBV7-9,NA,CASSPPAWGQKSYEQYF,TGTGCCAGCAGCCCACCGGCGTGGGGACAGAAATCCTACGAGCAGTACTTC
TRBJ2-7,NA,TRBV7-9,once,CASSLGWHEQYF,TGTGCCAGCAGCTTAGGTTGGCACGAGCAGTACTTC
TRBJ1-2,TRBD1,TRBV6-1,NA,CASSEAQSRGTYGYTF,TGTGCCAGCAGTGAAGCGCAGAGCAGGGGGACGTATGGCTACACCTTC
TRBJ2-7,TRBD2,TRBV2,NA,CASSPRTSGSAQYF,TGTGCCAGCAGTCCTCGGACTAGCGGGAGCGCTCAGTACTTC
TRBJ2-1,TRBD2,TRBV6-1,NA,CAVGWLADYNEQFF,TGTGCCGTGGGATGGCTAGCGGACTACAATGAGCAGTTCTTC
TRBJ2-3,NA,TRBV2,once,CASKSGPDTQYF,TGTGCCAGCAAATCCGGTCCAGATACGCAGTATTTT
TRBJ2-1,NA,TRBV25-1,NA,CASSLREAYNEQFF,TGTGCCAGCAGTTTGCGGGAAGCCTACAATGAGCAGTTCTTC
TRBJ1-1,TRBD1,TRBV5-4,NA,CASSRDRDTEAFF,TGTGCCAGCAGCCGGGACAGGGACACTGAAGCTTTCTTT
TRBJ2-1,TRBD2,TRBV2,NA,CASTSGTYNEQFF,TGTGCCAGCACTAGCGGGACCTACAATGAGCAGTTCTTC
TRBJ2-1,NA,TRBV7-9,NA,CASSGQDFNEQFF,TGTGCCAGCAGCGGGCAGGATTTCAATGAGCAGTTCTTC
TRBJ2-3,NA,TRBV5-4,once,CASSLKGERTDTQYF,TGTGCCAGCAGCTTGAAAGGGGAAAGAACAGATACGCAGTATTTT
TRBJ2-3,NA,TRBV6-5,NA,CASSPEADTQYF,TGTGCCAGCAGTCCGGAGGCAGATACGCAGTATTTT
TRBJ1-3,TRBD1,TRBV28,once,CASSLTGTAYYSGNTIYF,TGTGCCAGCAGCCTTACCGGGACAGCCTACTACTCTGGAAACACCATATATTTT
TRBJ2-5,TRBD2,TRBV11-3,NA,CASSQAGGEETQYF,TGTGCCAGCAGCCAAGCGGGAGGTGAAGAGACCCAGTACTTC
TRBJ2-1,TRBD2,TRBV10-1,NA,CASRPSGTTYNEQFF,TGCGCCAGCAGACCAAGCGGGACTACCTACAATGAGCAGTTCTTC
TRBJ2-7,TRBD2,TRBV9,once,CASSVSGTNYYEQYF,TGTGCCAGCAGCGTGTCCGGGACTAACTACTACGAGCAGTACTTC
TRBJ2-5,NA,TRBV30,NA,CAWVIQETQYF,TGTGCCTGGGTGATCCAGGAGACCCAGTACTTC
TRBJ2-3,NA,TRBV5-6,NA,CASSLPGGGRTDTQYF,TGTGCCAGCAGCCTCCCCGGGGGTGGCCGCACAGATACGCAGTATTTT
TRBJ1-1,NA,TRBV2,NA,CASSVIDINTEAFF,TGTGCCAGCAGTGTGATAGACATCAACACTGAAGCTTTCTTT
TRBJ2-3,TRBD1,TRBV29-1,NA,CSLRGQGVVDTQYF,TGCAGCCTTCGTGGACAGGGGGTTGTGGATACGCAGTATTTT
TRBJ2-5,NA,TRBV30,NA,CAWSVAVGTETQYF,TGTGCCTGGAGTGTAGCGGTGGGTACGGAGACCCAGTACTTC
TRBJ2-2,NA,TRBV5-4,NA,CASSSVPGELFF,TGTGCCAGCAGCTCGGTCCCGGGGGAGCTGTTTTTT
TRBJ1-1,NA,TRBV27,once,CASSLNRIPTGPEAFF,TGTGCCAGCAGTTTAAATAGGATCCCGACGGGTCCTGAAGCTTTCTTT
TRBJ1-1,NA,TRBV29-1,NA,CSVEGGRRNTEAFF,TGCAGCGTTGAGGGGGGACGTAGGAACACTGAAGCTTTCTTT
TRBJ2-3,NA,TRBV21-1,NA,CASSYRQNPTDTQYF,TGTGCCAGCAGCTACAGACAGAATCCCACAGATACGCAGTATTTT
TRBJ2-7,TRBD2,TRBV6-6,NA,CASAVAGQSYEQYF,TGTGCCAGCGCCGTAGCGGGGCAATCCTACGAGCAGTACTTC
TRBJ1-3,TRBD1,TRBV27,NA,CASSLPRTGWSIYF,TGTGCCAGCAGTCTCCCCCGGACAGGGTGGTCCATATATTTT
TRBJ2-7,TRBD2,TRBV7-2,NA,CASSLGLAGVEQYF,TGTGCCAGCAGCTTAGGTCTAGCGGGAGTCGAGCAGTACTTC
TRBJ2-1,NA,TRBV7-9,NA,CASSLDREVDNEQFF,TGTGCCAGCAGCTTAGACAGGGAAGTGGATAATGAGCAGTTCTTC
TRBJ2-7,NA,TRBV5-5,once,CASSLESGMSSYEQYF,TGTGCCAGCAGCTTGGAGTCGGGGATGAGCTCCTACGAGCAGTACTTC
TRBJ2-2,TRBD1,TRBV6-6,once,CASSGRTGSDTGELFF,TGTGCCAGCAGTGGCCGGACAGGGTCAGACACCGGGGAGCTGTTTTTT
TRBJ2-3,NA,TRBV28,once,CASSSPSTDTQYF,TGTGCCAGCAGTTCTCCCAGCACAGATACGCAGTATTTT